Following are 14 T cell receptor beta chains from one sample sequenced in a study of blood T cell repertoires in COVID-19. The table came from immunoSEQ multiplex PCR; TCRdb's copy has only in-frame clones and leaves some out. The sample has around 300,000 clones, roughly nine tenths seen once. The sequenced material came from PBMCs or T cells enriched from blood (not recorded which). Every receptor here comes from a woman between 18 and 30 years old who had recovered from COVID-19.

The chain combines TRBV2 with TRBJ1-6; D perhaps matches TRBD1 (6 bases). V dropped 4 bases and J dropped 10 bases, with 17 bases sitting between them. From germline, CDR1 is SNHLY and CDR2 FYNNEI. The CDR3 sequence is 15 residues long. CDR3 sequence: CASSVRGIQGSPLHF. The DNA for the CDR3 is TGTGCCAGCAGTGTTAGGGGGATACAGGGATCACCCCTCCACTTT.

The chain carries TRBV2 and TRBJ1-2, with 10 nucleotides matching TRBD1. V was clipped by 6 bases and J by 4 bases; unmatched bases: 8. The CDR3 has 15 residues. The germline gives CDR1 SNHLY, CDR2 FYNNEI. In DNA form, the CDR3 reads TGTGCCAGCAGCCTCCGGACAGGGGGGCTCTATGGCTACACCTTC. Amino acid sequence: CASSLRTGGLYGYTF.

This chain uses TRBV12-3 or TRBV12-4 with TRBJ1-2; D gene ambiguous. The CDR3 is 12 amino acids. V shed 2 bases and J shed 6 bases, with 7 bases lying between them. CDR3 region: CASSLFRDGYTF. In nucleotides, the CDR3 is TGTGCCAGCAGTTTATTTCGGGATGGCTACACCTTC.

The rearrangement joins TRBV27 to TRBJ2-7; TRBD1 agrees at 7 bases. The V gene end was trimmed by 8 bases and the J gene end by 8 bases; junction bases not matched to a gene: 15. Germline-derived CDR1 and CDR2 are MNHEY and SMNVEV (reference sequence). This CDR3 is built from 14 residues. The CDR3 spells CASGLGQWSEKQYF. The CDR3 nucleotides are TGTGCCAGCGGATTGGGACAGTGGTCCGAAAAGCAGTACTTC.

The chain is built from TRBV6-5 and TRBJ1-4; D is possibly TRBD1 (5 bases). Germline lookup yields CDR1 MNHEY and CDR2 SVGAGI. V gave up 10 bases and J gave up 8 bases, with 17 bases separating them. The CDR3 extends over 13 amino acids. The CDR3 loop is CAIPGEGWEKLFF. CDR3 nucleotides: TGTGCCATCCCGGGGGAAGGATGGGAAAAACTGTTTTTT.

The rearrangement uses TRBV4-1 and TRBJ2-7, with D unclear. The V gene's germline CDR1 is MGHRA and CDR2 YSYEKL. V was clipped by 1 base and J by 0 bases, with 7 bases between them. The CDR3 has 14 residues. The CDR3 sequence is CASSQVPDSYEQYF. The CDR3 coding sequence is TGCGCCAGCAGCCAAGTTCCAGACTCCTACGAGCAGTACTTC.

The chain is built from TRBV7-2 and TRBJ2-2, with TRBD2 identical over 11 bases. Germline-derived CDR1 and CDR2 are SGHTA and FQGNSA. Trimming cost V 5 bases and J 6 bases; bases outside gene matches: 2. The CDR3 is 14 residues long. The chain's CDR3 is CASSGGLAAGELFF. Written as DNA, the CDR3 is TGTGCCAGCAGCGGGGGACTAGCGGCCGGGGAGCTGTTTTTT.

The chain uses TRBV27 and TRBJ2-2, with 7 positions matching TRBD2. Germline CDR1 and CDR2: MNHEY and SMNVEV (reference sequence). V was pared by 2 bases and J by 7 bases, with 4 bases of the junction left unmatched. The CDR3 length is 14 residues. CDR3 nucleotide sequence: TGTGCCAGCAGTTTAATGGGGGAGGGCGGGGAGCTGTTTTTT. This encodes CASSLMGEGGELFF.

This chain joins TRBV11-2 and TRBJ1-5; 10 bases align to TRBD1. Germline CDR1 and CDR2: SGHAT and FQNNGV. The CDR3 runs 16 residues. Losses at the gene ends were 1 base for V and 2 bases for J; bases not matched to a gene: 2. The CDR3 loop reads CASSLGTGGGNQPQHF. The DNA for the CDR3 is TGTGCCAGCAGCTTAGGGACAGGGGGAGGCAATCAGCCCCAGCATTTT.

V and J are TRBV28 and TRBJ1-2; 7 bases are shared with TRBD1. Germline V gives CDR1 MDHEN, CDR2 SYDVKM. Trimming took 5 bases from V and 2 from J; bases not matched to a gene: 5. The CDR3 has 14 amino acids. The CDR3 reads CASSLPGQNYGYTF. CDR3 nucleotide sequence: TGTGCCAGCAGTCTCCCGGGACAGAACTATGGCTACACCTTC.

This clone was seen more than once but under ten times. The rearrangement joins TRBV2 to TRBJ1-2; TRBD1 agrees at 7 bases. This CDR3 is built from 14 residues. Germline V gene lookup returns CDR1 SNHLY and CDR2 FYNNEI. V lost 6 bases to trimming and J lost 4 bases; unmatched junction nucleotides: 8. CDR3 amino acids: CASRTGLGIYGYTF. The CDR3 DNA reads TGTGCCAGCAGGACAGGGCTGGGTATCTATGGCTACACCTTC.

This sequence joins TRBV2 and TRBJ1-1, with D perhaps matching TRBD1 (5 bases). Trimming cost V 5 bases and J 11 bases, with 12 bases left between them. Germline CDR1 and CDR2: SNHLY and FYNNEI. The CDR3 runs to 11 residues. The CDR3 region is CASSPQVPAFF. In nucleotides, the CDR3 is TGTGCCAGCAGTCCACAGGTTCCGGCTTTCTTT. Based on the CDR3 plus reference TRBV2 and TRBJ1-1, the full variable domain is EPEVTQTPSHQVTQMGQEVILRCVPISNHLYFYWYRQILGQKVEFLVSFYNNEISEKSEIFDDQFSVERPDGSNFTLKIRSTKLEDSAMYFCASSPQVPAFFGQGTRLTVV.

The chain recombines TRBV11-2 with TRBJ2-7; 7 bases align to TRBD1. Per the germline V gene, CDR1 is SGHAT and CDR2 is FQNNGV. V shed 7 bases and J 2 bases; nucleotides not matched to a gene: 5. The CDR3 has 13 amino acids. The DNA for the CDR3 is TGTGCCAGCACTCGGACAGGACCCTACGAGCAGTACTTC. Residues: CASTRTGPYEQYF.

The chain couples TRBV19 to TRBJ2-1; 7 bases line up with TRBD1. Unmatched junction bases numbered 12, after V lost 5 bases and J lost 8 bases. From germline, CDR1 is LNHDA and CDR2 SQIVND (reference sequence). The CDR3 is 15 residues long. The CDR3 nucleotides are TGTGCCAGTAGTTGGGGAACAGGGGATAACGATGAGCAGTTCTTC. This translates into CASSWGTGDNDEQFF.